This note documents a single T cell receptor (beta chain) sequence. The sample comes from a study of blood T cell repertoires in COVID-19. At the level of the study: The samples span acute and convalescent COVID-19 from the United States, Italy and Spain. The analysed material was cDNA or gDNA that came from T cells, B-cell-depleted T cells, or PBMCs.

Original handling: Using reference gene primer amplification, nucleated cell counts were estimated. Libraries were prepared by immunoSEQ multiplex PCR; TCRdb keeps only in-frame clonotypes and omits some of them. V, J and clone size were drawn from that table, and D and trimming were deduced from the DNA. The sample holds fewer than 250,000 clones, around nine tenths seen once. Germline CDR1 is LNHDA and CDR2 is SQIVND (reference sequence). V shed 9 bases and J 7 bases; nucleotides not matched to a gene: 4. The CDR3 totals 12 residues. This chain uses TRBV19 with TRBJ1-2; 11 positions match TRBD1. Specimen: peripheral blood. The origin of this receptor is a man aged 60 to 69 with acute or convalescent COVID-19. The CDR3 DNA sequence: TGTGCCAGCGGACAGGGGGCAACTGGCTACACCTTC. Protein product: CASGQGATGYTF.